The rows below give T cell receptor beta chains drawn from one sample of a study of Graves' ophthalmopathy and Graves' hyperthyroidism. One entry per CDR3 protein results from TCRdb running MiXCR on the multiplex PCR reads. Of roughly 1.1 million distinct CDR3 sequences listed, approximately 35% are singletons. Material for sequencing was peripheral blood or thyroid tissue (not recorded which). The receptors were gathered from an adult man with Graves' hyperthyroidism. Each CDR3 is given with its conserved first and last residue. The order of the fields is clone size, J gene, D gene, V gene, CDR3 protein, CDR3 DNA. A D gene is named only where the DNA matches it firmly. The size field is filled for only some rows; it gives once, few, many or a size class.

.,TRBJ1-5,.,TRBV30,CAWSAMDLLPSRQPQHF,TGTGCCTGGAGTGCCATGGACCTTCTCCCCTCTAGACAGCCCCAGCATTTT
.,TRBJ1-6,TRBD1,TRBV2,CASSQEARWTGLNSPLHF,TGTGCCAGCAGCCAAGAGGCCCGTTGGACAGGGTTGAATTCACCCCTCCACTTT
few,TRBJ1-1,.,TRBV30,CAWRRTVTEAFF,TGTGCCTGGAGGCGAACAGTCACTGAAGCTTTCTTT
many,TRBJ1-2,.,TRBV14,CASSQDFVRGYTF,TGTGCCAGCAGCCAAGACTTCGTGAGAGGCTACACCTTC
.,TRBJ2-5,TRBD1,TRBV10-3,CAISGTGNEYF,TGTGCCATCAGTGGGACAGGGAATGAGTACTTC
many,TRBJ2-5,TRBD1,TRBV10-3,CAIRTGVEETQYF,TGTGCCATCAGGACAGGGGTCGAGGAGACCCAGTACTTC
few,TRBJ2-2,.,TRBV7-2,CASSLVQSTGELFF,TGTGCCAGCAGCTTAGTACAGTCCACCGGGGAGCTGTTTTTT
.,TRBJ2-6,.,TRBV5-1,CASTQGTGANVLTF,TGCGCCAGTACCCAGGGTACGGGGGCCAACGTCCTGACTTTC
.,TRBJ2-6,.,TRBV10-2,CASSETPPF,TGCGCCAGCAGTGAGACGCCTCCTTTC
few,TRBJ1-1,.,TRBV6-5,CASSLSGRGAKAFF,TGTGCCAGCAGTTTAAGCGGTCGGGGGGCGAAAGCTTTCTTT
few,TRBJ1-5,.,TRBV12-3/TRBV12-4,CASRSDTGWGQPQHF,TGTGCCAGCAGGAGCGATACAGGGTGGGGTCAGCCCCAGCATTTT
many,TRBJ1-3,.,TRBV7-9,CASSLFGPVSGNTIYF,TGTGCCAGCAGCTTATTCGGCCCCGTCTCTGGAAACACCATATATTTT
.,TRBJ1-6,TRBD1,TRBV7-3,CASSSGTGVSSPLHF,TGTGCCAGCAGCTCCGGGACAGGGGTATCCTCACCCCTCCACTTT
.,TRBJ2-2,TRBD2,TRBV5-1,CASRPTSGASNTGELFF,TGCGCCAGCCGGCCTACTAGCGGGGCCTCGAACACCGGGGAGCTGTTTTTT
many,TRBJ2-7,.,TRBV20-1,CSARDHGLGGPSYEQYF,TGCAGTGCTAGAGATCACGGATTAGGGGGTCCCTCCTACGAGCAGTACTTC
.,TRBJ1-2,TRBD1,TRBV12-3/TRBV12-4,CASSSGGGYGYTF,TGTGCCAGCAGTTCAGGGGGTGGCTATGGCTACACCTTC
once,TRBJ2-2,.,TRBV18,CASSPSTMGGTGELFF,TGTGCCAGCTCACCCTCCACGATGGGAGGCACCGGGGAGCTGTTTTTT
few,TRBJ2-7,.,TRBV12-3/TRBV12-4,CASTQAGKGYEQYF,TGTGCCAGCACCCAAGCTGGGAAAGGGTACGAGCAGTACTTC
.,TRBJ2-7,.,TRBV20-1,CSASLGIRGEQYF,TGCAGTGCTAGTTTAGGGATCCGGGGCGAGCAGTACTTC
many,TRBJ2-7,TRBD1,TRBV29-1,CSVGSKQGASSEQYF,TGCAGCGTTGGATCTAAGCAGGGGGCCTCTAGTGAGCAGTACTTC
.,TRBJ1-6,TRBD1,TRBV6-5,CASRTGQGVNSPLHF,TGTGCCAGCAGGACCGGACAGGGGGTGAATTCACCCCTCCACTTT
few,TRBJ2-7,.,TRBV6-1,CASKVGVSYEQYF,TGTGCCAGCAAGGTTGGTGTTTCCTACGAGCAGTACTTC
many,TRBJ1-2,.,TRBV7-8,CASSLISSAYLGYTF,TGTGCCAGCAGCTTAATTAGTAGTGCTTATCTTGGCTACACCTTC
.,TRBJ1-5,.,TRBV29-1,CSVQSEGNQPQHF,TGCAGCGTTCAAAGTGAGGGCAATCAGCCCCAGCATTTT
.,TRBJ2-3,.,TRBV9,CASSSFGSASTDTQYF,TGTGCCAGCAGCTCTTTTGGTAGCGCAAGCACAGATACGCAGTATTTT
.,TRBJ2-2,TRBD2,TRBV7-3,CASSLFPGGEGTGELFF,TGTGCCAGCAGCTTATTCCCCGGCGGGGAGGGCACCGGGGAGCTGTTTTTT
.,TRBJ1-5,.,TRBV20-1,CSPQAQHF,TGCAGTCCCCAGGCCCAGCATTTT
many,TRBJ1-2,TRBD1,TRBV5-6,CASSLVQGALGYTF,TGTGCCAGCAGCTTGGTTCAGGGGGCGCTCGGCTACACCTTC
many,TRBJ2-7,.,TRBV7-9,CASSASLGSPYEQYF,TGTGCCAGCAGCGCCAGCCTCGGGTCTCCCTACGAGCAGTACTTC
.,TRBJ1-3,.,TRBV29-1,CSVVGGNYGSGNTIYF,TGCAGCGTTGTCGGGGGGAACTATGGCTCTGGAAACACCATATATTTT
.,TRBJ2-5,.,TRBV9,CASGERGTAGETQYF,TGTGCCAGCGGAGAGCGAGGGACGGCGGGAGAGACCCAGTACTTC
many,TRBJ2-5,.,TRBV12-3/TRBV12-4,CASRRTFQETQYF,TGTGCCAGCAGAAGGACATTCCAAGAGACCCAGTACTTC
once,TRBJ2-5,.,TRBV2,CASTGGLGEYQETQYF,TGTGCCAGCACGGGGGGCCTAGGGGAGTACCAAGAGACCCAGTACTTC
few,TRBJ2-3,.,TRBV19,CASRTSTDTQYF,TGTGCCAGTAGAACGAGCACAGATACGCAGTATTTT
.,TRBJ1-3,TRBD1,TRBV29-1,CSVFESRGLGDTIYF,TGCAGCGTTTTTGAGAGCAGGGGGCTCGGGGACACCATATATTTT
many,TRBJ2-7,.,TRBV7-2,CASTDRTFSYEQYF,TGTGCCAGCACGGACAGAACTTTCTCCTACGAGCAGTACTTC
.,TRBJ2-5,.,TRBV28,CASSQWTAQETQYF,TGTGCCAGCAGTCAATGGACAGCACAAGAGACCCAGTACTTC
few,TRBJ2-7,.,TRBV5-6,CASSLAARDYEQYF,TGTGCCAGCAGCTTGGCCGCCAGAGACTACGAGCAGTACTTC
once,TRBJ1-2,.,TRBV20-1,CSASPQGVTGNTF,TGCAGTGCTTCCCCACAGGGCGTAACTGGAAACACCTTC
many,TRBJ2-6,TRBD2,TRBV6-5,CASTGGTRQSGANVLTF,TGTGCCAGCACGGGGGGGACTCGCCAATCTGGGGCCAACGTCCTGACTTTC
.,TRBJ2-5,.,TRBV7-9,CASSPPLAQETQYF,TGTGCCAGCTCACCACCCCTGGCCCAGGAGACCCAGTACTTC
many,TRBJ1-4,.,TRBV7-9,CASSYALDRNEKLFF,TGTGCCAGCAGCTACGCCCTAGACAGAAATGAAAAACTGTTTTTT
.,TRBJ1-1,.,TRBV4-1,CASSQEGAEGDEAFF,TGCGCCAGCAGCCAAGAAGGGGCTGAGGGAGATGAAGCTTTCTTT
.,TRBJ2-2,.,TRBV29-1,CSVESGELFF,TGCAGCGTTGAATCCGGGGAGCTGTTTTTT
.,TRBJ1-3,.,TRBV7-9,CASNAVGELNSAF,TGTGCCAGCAACGCGGTGGGAGAGCTAAACTCAGCCTTT
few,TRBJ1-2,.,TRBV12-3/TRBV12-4,CASSPGLAGVGYTF,TGTGCCAGCAGCCCTGGACTAGCGGGAGTCGGCTACACCTTC
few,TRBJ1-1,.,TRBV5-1,CASSLAAGRSEAFF,TGCGCCAGCAGCTTGGCCGCCGGGCGATCTGAAGCTTTCTTT
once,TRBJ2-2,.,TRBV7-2,CASRPHTGELFF,TGTGCCAGCAGGCCACACACCGGGGAGCTGTTTTTT
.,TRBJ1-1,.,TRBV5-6,CASSKGRGSTEAFF,TGTGCCAGCAGCAAGGGTCGGGGGTCCACTGAAGCTTTCTTT
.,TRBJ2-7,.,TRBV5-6,CASSFQGGANYEQYF,TGTGCCAGCAGCTTTCAGGGAGGAGCAAACTACGAGCAGTACTTC
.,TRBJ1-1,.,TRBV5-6,CASSSRAVTEAFF,TGTGCCAGCAGCTCGAGAGCCGTTACTGAAGCTTTCTTT
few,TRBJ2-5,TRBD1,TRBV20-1,CSARKTGSTGETQYF,TGCAGTGCTAGAAAGACAGGGAGCACCGGGGAGACCCAGTACTTC
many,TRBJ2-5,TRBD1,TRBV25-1,CASSEGAGGDGYQETQYF,TGTGCCAGCAGTGAAGGGGCAGGGGGCGATGGGTACCAAGAGACCCAGTACTTC
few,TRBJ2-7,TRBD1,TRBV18,CASSPPGTGEYEQYF,TGTGCCAGCTCACCACCGGGGACAGGGGAGTACGAGCAGTACTTC
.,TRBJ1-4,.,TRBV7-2,CATETGLSEKLFF,TGTGCCACCGAGACGGGGTTAAGTGAAAAACTGTTTTTT
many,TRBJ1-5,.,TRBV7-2,CASSPTGHQPQHF,TGTGCCAGCAGCCCGACTGGGCATCAGCCCCAGCATTTT
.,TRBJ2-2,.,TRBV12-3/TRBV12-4,CASSLMAGRNTGELFF,TGTGCCAGCAGTTTAATGGCAGGGAGGAACACCGGGGAGCTGTTTTTT